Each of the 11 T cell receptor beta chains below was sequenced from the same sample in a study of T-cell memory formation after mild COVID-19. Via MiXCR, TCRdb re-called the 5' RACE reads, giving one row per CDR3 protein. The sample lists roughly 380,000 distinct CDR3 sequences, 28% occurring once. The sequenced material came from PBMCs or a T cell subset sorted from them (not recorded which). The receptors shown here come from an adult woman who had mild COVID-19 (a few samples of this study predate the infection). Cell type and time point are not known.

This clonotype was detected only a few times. The CDR3 is CASTNLGHPEAFF. DNA of the CDR3: TGTGCCAGCACCAATCTAGGACACCCTGAAGCTTTCTTT. This chain links TRBV6-1 with TRBJ1-1; a possible D gene is TRBD1 (5 bases). Germline V gene lookup returns CDR1 MNHNS and CDR2 SASEGT. V dropped 7 bases and J dropped 6 bases, with 15 bases sitting between them. The CDR3 length is 13 residues.

DNA of the CDR3: TGCAGCGTCCTCGGATGGGCCTCGGGGAACACCGGGGAGCTGTTTTTT. Translation gives CSVLGWASGNTGELFF. The rearrangement joins TRBV29-1 to TRBJ2-2; D unresolved. V lost 6 bases and J 1 base, leaving 18 bases between the germline ends. CDR3 length: 16 amino acids. Germline V gene sequence: CDR1 SQVTM, CDR2 ANQGSEA.

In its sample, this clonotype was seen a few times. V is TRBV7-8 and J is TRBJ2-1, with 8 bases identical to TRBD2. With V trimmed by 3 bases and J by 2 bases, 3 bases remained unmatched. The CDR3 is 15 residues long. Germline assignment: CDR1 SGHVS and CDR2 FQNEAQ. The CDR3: CASSFRGGPYNEQFF. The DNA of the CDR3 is TGTGCCAGCAGCTTTCGGGGGGGACCCTACAATGAGCAGTTCTTC. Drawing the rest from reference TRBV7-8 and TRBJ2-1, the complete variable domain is GAGVSQSPRYKVAKRGQDVALRCDPISGHVSLFWYQQALGQGPEFLTYFQNEAQLDKSGLPSDRFFAERPEGSVSTLKIQRTQQEDSAVYLCASSFRGGPYNEQFFGPGTRLTVL.

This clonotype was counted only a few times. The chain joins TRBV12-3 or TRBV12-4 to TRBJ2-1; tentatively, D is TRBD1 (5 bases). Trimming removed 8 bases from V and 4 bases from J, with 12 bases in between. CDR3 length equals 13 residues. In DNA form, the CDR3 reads TGTGCCAGCGGGGCAATCGCTTACAATGAGCAGTTCTTC. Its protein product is CASGAIAYNEQFF.

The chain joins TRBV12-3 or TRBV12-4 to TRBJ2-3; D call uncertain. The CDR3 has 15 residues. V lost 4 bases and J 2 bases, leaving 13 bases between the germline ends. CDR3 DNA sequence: TGTGCCAGCAGTTCGGCCGAGTATCACACAGATACGCAGTATTTT. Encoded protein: CASSSAEYHTDTQYF.

The CDR3 region has the DNA TGTGCCACCAGTGAAACCCGGGACAATGAGCAGTTCTTC. Amino acid sequence: CATSETRDNEQFF. This rearrangement joins TRBV24-1 to TRBJ2-1; D remains ambiguous. The CDR3 runs to 13 residues. The germline gives CDR1 KGHDR, CDR2 SFDVKD. V gave up 4 bases and J gave up 5 bases, with 8 bases separating them.

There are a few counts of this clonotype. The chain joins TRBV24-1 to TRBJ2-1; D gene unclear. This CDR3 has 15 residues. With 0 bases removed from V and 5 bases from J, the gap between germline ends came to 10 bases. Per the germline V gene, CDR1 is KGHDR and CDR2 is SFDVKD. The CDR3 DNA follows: TGTGCCACCAGTGATTTGAGTGGGTCCCACAATGAGCAGTTCTTC. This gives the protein CATSDLSGSHNEQFF.

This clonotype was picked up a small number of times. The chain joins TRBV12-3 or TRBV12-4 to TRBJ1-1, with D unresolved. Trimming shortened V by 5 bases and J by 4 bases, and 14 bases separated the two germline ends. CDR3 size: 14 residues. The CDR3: CASSATSVGTEAFF. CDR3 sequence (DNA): TGTGCCAGCAGTGCTACCTCGGTAGGCACTGAAGCTTTCTTT.

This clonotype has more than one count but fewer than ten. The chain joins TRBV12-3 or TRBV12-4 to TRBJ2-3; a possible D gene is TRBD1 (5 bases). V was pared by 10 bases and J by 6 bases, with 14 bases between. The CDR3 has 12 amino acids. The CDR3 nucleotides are TGTGCCATCGGACACGCTCTGGATACGCAGTATTTT. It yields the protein CAIGHALDTQYF.

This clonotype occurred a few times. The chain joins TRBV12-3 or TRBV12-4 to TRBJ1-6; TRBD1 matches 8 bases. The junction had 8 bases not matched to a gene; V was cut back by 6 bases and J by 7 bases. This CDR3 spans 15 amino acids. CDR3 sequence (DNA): TGTGCCAGCAGAAAGCTTACAGGGGGGAATTCACCCCTCCACTTT. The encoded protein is CASRKLTGGNSPLHF.

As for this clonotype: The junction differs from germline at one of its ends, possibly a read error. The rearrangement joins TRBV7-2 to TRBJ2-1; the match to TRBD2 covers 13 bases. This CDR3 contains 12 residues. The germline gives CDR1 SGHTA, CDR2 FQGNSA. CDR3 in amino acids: CASSVRLAGGIF. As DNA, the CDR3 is TGTGCCAGCAGCGTCCGACTAGCGGGGGGCATCTTC.